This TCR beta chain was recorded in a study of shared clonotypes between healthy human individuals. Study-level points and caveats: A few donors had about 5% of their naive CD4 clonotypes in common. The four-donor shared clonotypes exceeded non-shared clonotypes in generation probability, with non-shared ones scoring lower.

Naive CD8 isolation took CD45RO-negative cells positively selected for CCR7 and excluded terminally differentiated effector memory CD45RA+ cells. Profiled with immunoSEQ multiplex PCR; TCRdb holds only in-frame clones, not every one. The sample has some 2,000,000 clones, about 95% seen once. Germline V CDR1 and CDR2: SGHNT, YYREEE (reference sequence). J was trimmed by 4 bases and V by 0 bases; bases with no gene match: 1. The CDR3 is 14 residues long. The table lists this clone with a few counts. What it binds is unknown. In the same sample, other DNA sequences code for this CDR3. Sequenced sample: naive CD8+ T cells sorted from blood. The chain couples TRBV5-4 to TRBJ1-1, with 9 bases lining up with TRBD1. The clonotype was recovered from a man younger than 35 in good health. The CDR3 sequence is CASSLGTGATEAFF. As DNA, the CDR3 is TGTGCCAGCAGCTTGGGGACAGGGGCCACTGAAGCTTTCTTT.